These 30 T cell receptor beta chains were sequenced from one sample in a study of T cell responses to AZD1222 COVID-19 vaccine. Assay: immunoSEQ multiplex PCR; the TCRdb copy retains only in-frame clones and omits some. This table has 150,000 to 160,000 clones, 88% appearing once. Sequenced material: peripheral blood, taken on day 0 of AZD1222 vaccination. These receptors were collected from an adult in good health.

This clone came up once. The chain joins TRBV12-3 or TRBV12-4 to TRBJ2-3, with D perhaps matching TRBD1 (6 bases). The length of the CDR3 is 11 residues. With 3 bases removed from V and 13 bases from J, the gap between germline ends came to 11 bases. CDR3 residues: CASSFEGVEYF. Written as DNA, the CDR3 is TGTGCCAGCAGTTTCGAGGGGGTGGAGTATTTT.

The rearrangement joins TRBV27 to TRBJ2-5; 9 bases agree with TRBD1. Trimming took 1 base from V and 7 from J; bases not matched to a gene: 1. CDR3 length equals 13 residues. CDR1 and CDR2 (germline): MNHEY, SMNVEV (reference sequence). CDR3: CASSLWGQGTQYF. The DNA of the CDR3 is TGTGCCAGCAGTTTATGGGGACAGGGGACCCAGTACTTC.

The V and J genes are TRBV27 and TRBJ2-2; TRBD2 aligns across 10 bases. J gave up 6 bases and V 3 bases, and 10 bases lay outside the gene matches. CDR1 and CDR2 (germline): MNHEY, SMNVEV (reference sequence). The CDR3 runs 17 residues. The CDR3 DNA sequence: TGTGCCAGCAGTTTCGACTTGGCGAGCGGGGGGGCCGGGGAGCTGTTTTTT. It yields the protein CASSFDLASGGAGELFF.

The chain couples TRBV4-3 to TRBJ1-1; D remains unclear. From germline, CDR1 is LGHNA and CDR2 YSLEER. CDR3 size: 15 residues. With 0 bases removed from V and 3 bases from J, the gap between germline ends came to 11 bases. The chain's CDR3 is CASSQDTKSDTEAFF. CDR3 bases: TGCGCCAGCAGCCAAGATACAAAGTCAGACACTGAAGCTTTCTTT.

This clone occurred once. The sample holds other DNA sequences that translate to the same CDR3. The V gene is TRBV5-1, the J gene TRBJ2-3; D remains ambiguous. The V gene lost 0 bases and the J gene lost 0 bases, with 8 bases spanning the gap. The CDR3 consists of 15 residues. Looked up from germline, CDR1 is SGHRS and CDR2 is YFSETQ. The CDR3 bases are TGCGCCAGCAGCTTGGTTGGCCAGAGCACAGATACGCAGTATTTT. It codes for CASSLVGQSTDTQYF.

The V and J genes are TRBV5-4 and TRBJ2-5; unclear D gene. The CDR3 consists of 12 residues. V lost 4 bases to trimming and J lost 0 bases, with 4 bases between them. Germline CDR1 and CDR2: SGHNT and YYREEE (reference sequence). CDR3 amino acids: CASSKYQETQYF. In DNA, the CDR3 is TGTGCCAGCAGCAAATACCAAGAGACCCAGTACTTC.

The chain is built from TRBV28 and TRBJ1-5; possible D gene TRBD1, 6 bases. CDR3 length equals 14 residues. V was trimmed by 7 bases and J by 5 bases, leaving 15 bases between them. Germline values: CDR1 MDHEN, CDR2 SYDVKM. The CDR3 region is CASTTGTSDQPQHF. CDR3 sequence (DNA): TGTGCCAGCACCACTGGGACAAGTGATCAGCCCCAGCATTTT.

The CDR3 loop reads CASSYSGAASTDTQYF. For the CDR3, the DNA is TGTGCCAGCAGTTACTCGGGTGCGGCAAGCACAGATACGCAGTATTTT. This chain uses TRBV6-5 with TRBJ2-3; D gene ambiguous. CDR3 length: 16 amino acids. Per germline, CDR1 MNHEY and CDR2 SVGAGI. Trimming shortened V by 0 bases and J by 0 bases, and 10 bases separated the two germline ends.

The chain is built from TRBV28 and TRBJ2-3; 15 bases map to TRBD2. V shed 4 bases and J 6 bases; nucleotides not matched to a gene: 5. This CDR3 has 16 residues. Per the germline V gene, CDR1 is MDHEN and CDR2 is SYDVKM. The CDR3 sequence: CASSWTSGGGPDTQYF. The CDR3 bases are TGTGCCAGCAGTTGGACTAGCGGGGGGGGTCCCGATACGCAGTATTTT.

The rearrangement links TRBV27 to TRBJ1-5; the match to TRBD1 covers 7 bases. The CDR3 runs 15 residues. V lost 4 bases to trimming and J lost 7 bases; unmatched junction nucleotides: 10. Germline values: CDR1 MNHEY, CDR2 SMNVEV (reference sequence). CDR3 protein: CASSSYRGLGQPQHF. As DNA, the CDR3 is TGTGCCAGCAGTTCCTACAGGGGTTTGGGGCAGCCCCAGCATTTT.

In DNA form, the CDR3 reads TGTGCCAGCAGCCCCGATGGCCGGAACAATCAGCCCCAGCATTTT. Translated, it gives CASSPDGRNNQPQHF. The V gene is TRBV7-2, the J gene TRBJ1-5; D unclear. Germline loops: CDR1 SGHTA, CDR2 FQGNSA. This CDR3 is 15 amino acids long. V was pared by 5 bases and J by 3 bases, with 14 bases between.

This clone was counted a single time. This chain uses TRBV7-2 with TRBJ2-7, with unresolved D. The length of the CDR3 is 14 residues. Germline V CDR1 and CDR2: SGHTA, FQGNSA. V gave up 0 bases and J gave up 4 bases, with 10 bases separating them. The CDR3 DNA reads TGTGCCAGCAGCTTAGCTACTCCCTCGTACGAGCAGTACTTC. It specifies CASSLATPSYEQYF.

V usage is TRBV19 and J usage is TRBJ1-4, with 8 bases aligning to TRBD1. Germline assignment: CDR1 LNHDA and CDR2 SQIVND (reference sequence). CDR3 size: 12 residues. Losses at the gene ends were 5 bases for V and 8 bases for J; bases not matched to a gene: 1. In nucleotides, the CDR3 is TGTGCCAGTAGTCGACAGGGGGAAAAACTGTTTTTT. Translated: CASSRQGEKLFF.

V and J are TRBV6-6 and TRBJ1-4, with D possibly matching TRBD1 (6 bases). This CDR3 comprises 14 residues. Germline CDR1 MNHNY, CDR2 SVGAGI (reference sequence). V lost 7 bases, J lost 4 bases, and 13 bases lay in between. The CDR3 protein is CASILRGGNEKLFF. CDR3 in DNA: TGTGCCAGCATCCTCAGGGGAGGTAATGAAAAACTGTTTTTT.

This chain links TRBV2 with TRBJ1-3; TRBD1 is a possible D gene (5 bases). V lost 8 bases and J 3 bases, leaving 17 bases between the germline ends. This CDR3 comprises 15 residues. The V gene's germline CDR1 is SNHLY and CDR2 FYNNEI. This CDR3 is CASRDAAGRGNTIYF. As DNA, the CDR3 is TGTGCCAGCCGAGACGCGGCGGGACGTGGAAACACCATATATTTT.

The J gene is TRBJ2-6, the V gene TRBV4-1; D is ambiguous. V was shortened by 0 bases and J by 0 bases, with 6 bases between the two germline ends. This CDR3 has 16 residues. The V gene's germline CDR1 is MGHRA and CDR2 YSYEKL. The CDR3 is CASSQELVSGANVLTF. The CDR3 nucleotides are TGCGCCAGCAGCCAAGAACTGGTCTCTGGGGCCAACGTCCTGACTTTC.

DNA of the CDR3: TGTGCCACCTCTTGGGCCCTAGGAGAGACCCAGTACTTC. This sequence encodes CATSWALGETQYF. The chain carries TRBV2 and TRBJ2-5; D unresolved. Germline lookup yields CDR1 SNHLY and CDR2 FYNNEI. This CDR3 is built from 13 residues. The V end was cut by 10 bases, the J end by 4 bases, with 16 bases between.

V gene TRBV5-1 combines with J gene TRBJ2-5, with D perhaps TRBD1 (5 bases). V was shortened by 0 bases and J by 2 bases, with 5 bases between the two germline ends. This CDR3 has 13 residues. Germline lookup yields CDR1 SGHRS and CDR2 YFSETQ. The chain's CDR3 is CASSLGQQETQYF. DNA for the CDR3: TGCGCCAGCAGCTTGGGACAGCAAGAGACCCAGTACTTC. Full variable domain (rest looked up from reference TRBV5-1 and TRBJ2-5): KAGVTQTPRYLIKTRGQQVTLSCSPISGHRSVSWYQQTPGQGLQFLFEYFSETQRNKGNFPGRFSGRQFSNSRSEMNVSTLELGDSALYLCASSLGQQETQYFGPGTRLLVL.

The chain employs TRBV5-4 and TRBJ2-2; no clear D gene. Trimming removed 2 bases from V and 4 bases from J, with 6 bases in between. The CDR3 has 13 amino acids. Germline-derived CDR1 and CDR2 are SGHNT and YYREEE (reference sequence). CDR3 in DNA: TGTGCCAGCAGCTTTCGTGCCACCGGGGAGCTGTTTTTT. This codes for CASSFRATGELFF.

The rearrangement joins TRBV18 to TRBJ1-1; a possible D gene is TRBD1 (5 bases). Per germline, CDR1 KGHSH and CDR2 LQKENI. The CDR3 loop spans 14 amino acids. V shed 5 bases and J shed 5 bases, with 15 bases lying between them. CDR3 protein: CASSLTDTRTEAFF. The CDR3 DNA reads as TGTGCCAGCTCATTAACGGACACCCGGACTGAAGCTTTCTTT.

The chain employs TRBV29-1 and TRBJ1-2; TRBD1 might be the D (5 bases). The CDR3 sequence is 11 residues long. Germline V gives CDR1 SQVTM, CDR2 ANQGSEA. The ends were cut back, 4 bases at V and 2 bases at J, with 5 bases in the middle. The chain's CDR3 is CSVGQNYGYTF. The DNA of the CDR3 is TGCAGCGTTGGACAGAACTATGGCTACACCTTC.

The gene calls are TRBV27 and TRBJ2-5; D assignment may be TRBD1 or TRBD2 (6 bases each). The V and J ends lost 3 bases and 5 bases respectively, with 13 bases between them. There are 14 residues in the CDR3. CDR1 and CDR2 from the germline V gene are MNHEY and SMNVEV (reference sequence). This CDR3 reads CASSFGGLGETQYF. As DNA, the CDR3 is TGTGCCAGCAGTTTTGGGGGGCTAGGGGAGACCCAGTACTTC.

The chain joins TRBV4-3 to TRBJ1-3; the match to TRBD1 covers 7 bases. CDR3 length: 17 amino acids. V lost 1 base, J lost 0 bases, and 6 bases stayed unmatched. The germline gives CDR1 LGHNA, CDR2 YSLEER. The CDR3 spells CASSQAAGGTSGNTIYF. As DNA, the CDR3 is TGCGCCAGCAGCCAAGCAGCAGGGGGTACCTCTGGAAACACCATATATTTT.

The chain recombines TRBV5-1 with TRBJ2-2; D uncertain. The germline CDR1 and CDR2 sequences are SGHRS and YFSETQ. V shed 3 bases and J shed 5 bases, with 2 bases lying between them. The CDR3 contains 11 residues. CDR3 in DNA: TGCGCCAGCAGCTATACCGGGGAGCTGTTTTTT. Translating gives CASSYTGELFF.

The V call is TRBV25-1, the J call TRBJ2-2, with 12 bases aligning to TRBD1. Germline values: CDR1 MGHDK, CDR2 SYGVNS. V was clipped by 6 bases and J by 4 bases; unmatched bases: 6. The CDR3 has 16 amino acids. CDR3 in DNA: TGTGCCAGCAGACCCCGGGACAGGGGGCCCACCGGGGAGCTGTTTTTT. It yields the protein CASRPRDRGPTGELFF.

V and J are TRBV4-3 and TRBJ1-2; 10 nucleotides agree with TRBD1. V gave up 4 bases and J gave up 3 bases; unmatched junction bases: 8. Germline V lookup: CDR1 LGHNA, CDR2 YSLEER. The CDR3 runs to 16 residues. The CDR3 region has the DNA TGCGCCAGCAGCCCCCGGGACAGGGGCTCTGACTATGGCTACACCTTC. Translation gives CASSPRDRGSDYGYTF.

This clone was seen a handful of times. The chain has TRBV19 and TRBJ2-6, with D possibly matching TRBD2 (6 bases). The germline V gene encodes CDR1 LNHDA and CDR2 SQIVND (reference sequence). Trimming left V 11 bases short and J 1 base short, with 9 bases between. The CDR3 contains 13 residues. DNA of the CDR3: TGTGCCGCCGCGGGGTCTGGGGCCAACGTCCTGACTTTC. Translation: CAAAGSGANVLTF. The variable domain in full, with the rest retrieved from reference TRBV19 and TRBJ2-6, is DGGITQSPKYLFRKEGQNVTLSCEQNLNHDAMYWYRQDPGQGLRLIYYSQIVNDFQKGDIAEGYSVSREKKESFPLTVTSAQKNPTAFYLCAAAGSGANVLTFGAGSRLTVL.

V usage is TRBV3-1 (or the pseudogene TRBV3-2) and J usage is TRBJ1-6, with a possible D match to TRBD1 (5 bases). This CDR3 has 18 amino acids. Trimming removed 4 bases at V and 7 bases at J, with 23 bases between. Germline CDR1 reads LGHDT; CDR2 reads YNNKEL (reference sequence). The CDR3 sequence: CASSPRGVGYGVNSPLHF. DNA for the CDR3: TGTGCCAGCAGCCCCAGAGGGGTAGGGTATGGAGTAAATTCACCCCTCCACTTT.

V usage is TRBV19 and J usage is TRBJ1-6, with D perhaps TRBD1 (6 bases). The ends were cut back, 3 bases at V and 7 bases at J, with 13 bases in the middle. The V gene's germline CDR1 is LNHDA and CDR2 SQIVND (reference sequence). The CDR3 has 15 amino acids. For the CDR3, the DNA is TGTGCCAGTAGTATCGGGGGCACGGGAAATTCACCCCTCCACTTT. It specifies CASSIGGTGNSPLHF.

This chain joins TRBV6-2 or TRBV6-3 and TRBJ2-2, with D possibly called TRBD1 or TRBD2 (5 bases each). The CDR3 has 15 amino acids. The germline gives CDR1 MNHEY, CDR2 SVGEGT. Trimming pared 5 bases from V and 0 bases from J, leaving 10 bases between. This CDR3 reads CASSVGPTNTGELFF. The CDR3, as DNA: TGTGCCAGCAGTGTGGGACCGACGAACACCGGGGAGCTGTTTTTT.